This entry is about one T cell receptor (beta chain). CDR3 length equals 13 residues. V shed 8 bases, J shed 4 bases, and the junction held 7 bases outside the gene matches. Germline V gene sequence: CDR1 MDHEN, CDR2 SYDVKM. This sample is drawn from a study of CD8 T cells in Susac syndrome. Reverse transcription of 0.5 to 1 ug RNA was performed with random hexamers. A multiplex approach, immunoSEQ multiplex PCR, amplified TCR beta CDR3 across 54 Vbeta and 13 Jbeta. TCRdb re-called the immunoSEQ multiplex PCR reads through MiXCR, storing one row per CDR3 protein. The table includes about 210,000 distinct CDR3 sequences, around 96% detected once.

What was sequenced was CD4+ T cells from PBMCs. The receptor was derived from a human donor with multiple sclerosis. The V gene is TRBV28, the J gene TRBJ1-2; 7 bases fit TRBD1. The CDR3 DNA follows: TGTGCCAGCCGGGACAGCTCGACCTATGGCTACACCTTC. This translates into CASRDSSTYGYTF.